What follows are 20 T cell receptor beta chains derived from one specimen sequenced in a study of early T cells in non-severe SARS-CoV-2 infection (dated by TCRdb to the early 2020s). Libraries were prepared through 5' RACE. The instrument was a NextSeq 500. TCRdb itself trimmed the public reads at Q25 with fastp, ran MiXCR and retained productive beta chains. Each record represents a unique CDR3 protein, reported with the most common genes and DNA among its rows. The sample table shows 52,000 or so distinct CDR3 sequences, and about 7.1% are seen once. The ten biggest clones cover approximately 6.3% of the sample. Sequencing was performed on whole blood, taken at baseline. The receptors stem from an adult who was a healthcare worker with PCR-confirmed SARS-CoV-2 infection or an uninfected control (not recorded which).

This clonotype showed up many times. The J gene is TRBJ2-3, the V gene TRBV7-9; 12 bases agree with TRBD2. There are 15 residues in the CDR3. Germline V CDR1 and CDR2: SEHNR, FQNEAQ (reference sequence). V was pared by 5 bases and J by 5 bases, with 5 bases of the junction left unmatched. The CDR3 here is CASSLLAGGRDTQYF. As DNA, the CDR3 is TGTGCCAGCAGCCTACTAGCGGGGGGTCGAGATACGCAGTATTTT.

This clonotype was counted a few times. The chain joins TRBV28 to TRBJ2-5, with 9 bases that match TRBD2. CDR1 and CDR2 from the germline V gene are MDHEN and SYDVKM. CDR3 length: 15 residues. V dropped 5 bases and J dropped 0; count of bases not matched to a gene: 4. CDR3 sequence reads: CASSNAGGYQETQYF. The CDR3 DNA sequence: TGTGCCAGCAGTAACGCGGGGGGGTACCAAGAGACCCAGTACTTC.

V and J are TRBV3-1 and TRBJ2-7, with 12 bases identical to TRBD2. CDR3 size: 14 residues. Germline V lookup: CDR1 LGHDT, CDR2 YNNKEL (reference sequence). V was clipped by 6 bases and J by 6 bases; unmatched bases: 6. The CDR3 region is CASSPLAGGLEQYF. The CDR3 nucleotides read TGTGCCAGCAGTCCCCTAGCGGGGGGGCTCGAGCAGTACTTC.

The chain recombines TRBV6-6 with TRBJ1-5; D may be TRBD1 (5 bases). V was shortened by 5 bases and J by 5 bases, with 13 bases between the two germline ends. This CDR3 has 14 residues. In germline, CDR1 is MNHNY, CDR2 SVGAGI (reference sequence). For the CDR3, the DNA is TGTGCCAGCAGTAGAGATAGGGGTGATCAGCCCCAGCATTTT. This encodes CASSRDRGDQPQHF.

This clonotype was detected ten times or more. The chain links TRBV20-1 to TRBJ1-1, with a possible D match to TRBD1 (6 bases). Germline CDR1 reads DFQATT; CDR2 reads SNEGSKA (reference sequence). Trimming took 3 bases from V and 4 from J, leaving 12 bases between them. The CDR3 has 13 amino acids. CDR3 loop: CSASGRGLTEAFF. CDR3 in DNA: TGCAGTGCTAGTGGCAGGGGACTCACTGAAGCTTTCTTT.

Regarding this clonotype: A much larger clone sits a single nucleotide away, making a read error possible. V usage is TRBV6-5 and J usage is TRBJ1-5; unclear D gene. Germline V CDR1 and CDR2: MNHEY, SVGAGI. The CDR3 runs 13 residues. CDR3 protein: CASSYSNSQPRHF. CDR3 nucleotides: TGTGCCAGCAGTTACTCGAACAGTCAGCCCCGGCATTTT.

The CDR3 reads CASSLPGGRDSPLHF. In DNA form, the CDR3 reads TGCGCCAGCAGCTTGCCGGGGGGTAGGGACTCACCCCTCCACTTT. The chain employs TRBV5-1 and TRBJ1-6, with D possibly being TRBD1 (5 bases). V lost 1 base, J lost 10 bases, and 15 bases lay in between. CDR3 length: 15 residues. Per germline, CDR1 SGHRS and CDR2 YFSETQ.

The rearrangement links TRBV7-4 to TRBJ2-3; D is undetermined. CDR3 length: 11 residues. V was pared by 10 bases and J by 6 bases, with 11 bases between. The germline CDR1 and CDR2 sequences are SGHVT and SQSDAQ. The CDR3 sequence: CAIPRADTQYF. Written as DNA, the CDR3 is TGTGCCATCCCTAGGGCCGATACGCAGTATTTT.

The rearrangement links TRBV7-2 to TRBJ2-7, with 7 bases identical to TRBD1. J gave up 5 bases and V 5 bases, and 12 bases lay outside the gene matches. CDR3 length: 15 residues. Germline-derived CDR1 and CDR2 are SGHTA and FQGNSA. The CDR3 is CASSTPTGLIHEQYF. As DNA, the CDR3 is TGTGCCAGCAGCACCCCGACAGGGTTGATCCACGAGCAGTACTTC.

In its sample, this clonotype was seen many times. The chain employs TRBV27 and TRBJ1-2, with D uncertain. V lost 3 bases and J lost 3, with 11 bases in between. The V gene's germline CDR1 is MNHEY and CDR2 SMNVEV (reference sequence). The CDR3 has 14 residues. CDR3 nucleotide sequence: TGTGCCAGCAGTTTTTCACCCCTCTACTATGGCTACACCTTC. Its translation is CASSFSPLYYGYTF.

CDR3 DNA: TGTGCCAGCAGTCCTATCGGGGGCAGCTATGGCTACACCTTC. Protein product: CASSPIGGSYGYTF. The V and J genes are TRBV6-1 and TRBJ1-2, with D maybe TRBD1 (6 bases). V was cut by 5 bases and J by 4 bases, with 14 bases left in between. The CDR3 has 14 residues. Germline CDR1 is MNHNS and CDR2 is SASEGT.

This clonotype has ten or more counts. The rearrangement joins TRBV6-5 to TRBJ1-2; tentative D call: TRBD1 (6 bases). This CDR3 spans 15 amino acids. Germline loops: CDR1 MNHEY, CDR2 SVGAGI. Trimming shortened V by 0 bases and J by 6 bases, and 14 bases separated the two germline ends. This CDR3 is CASSYSRGGADGYTF. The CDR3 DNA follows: TGTGCCAGCAGTTACTCGAGGGGGGGCGCGGATGGCTACACCTTC.

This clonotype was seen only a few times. CDR3 sequence reads: CASSAIGQVQETQYF. In DNA form, the CDR3 reads TGTGCCAGCAGCGCCATCGGACAGGTTCAAGAGACCCAGTACTTC. The chain recombines TRBV7-9 with TRBJ2-5; 7 bases match TRBD1. The CDR3 contains 15 residues. Germline CDR1 and CDR2: SEHNR and FQNEAQ (reference sequence). V shed 5 bases and J 2 bases; nucleotides not matched to a gene: 8.

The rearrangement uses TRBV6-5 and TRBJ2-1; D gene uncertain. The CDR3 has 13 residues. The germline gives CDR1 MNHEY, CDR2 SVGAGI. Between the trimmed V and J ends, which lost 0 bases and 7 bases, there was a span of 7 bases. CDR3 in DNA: TGTGCCAGCAGTTACTCGGCCCCTAATGAGCAGTTCTTC. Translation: CASSYSAPNEQFF.

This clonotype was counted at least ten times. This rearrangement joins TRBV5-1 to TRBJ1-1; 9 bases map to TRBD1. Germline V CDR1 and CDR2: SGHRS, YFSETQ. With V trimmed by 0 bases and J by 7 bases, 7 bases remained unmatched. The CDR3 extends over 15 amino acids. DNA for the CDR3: TGCGCCAGCAGCTTGGGATCGTGGGACAGGGATGAAGCTTTCTTT. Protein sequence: CASSLGSWDRDEAFF.

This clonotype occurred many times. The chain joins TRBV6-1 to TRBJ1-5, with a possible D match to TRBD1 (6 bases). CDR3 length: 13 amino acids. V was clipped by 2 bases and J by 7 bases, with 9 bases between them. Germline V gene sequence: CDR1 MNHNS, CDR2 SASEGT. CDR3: CASSEWQGQPQHF. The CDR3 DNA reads TGTGCCAGCAGTGAATGGCAGGGGCAGCCCCAGCATTTT.

CDR3 protein: CASSLDAGVSYNEQFF. The CDR3 DNA sequence: TGTGCCAGCAGCTTAGATGCGGGGGTTTCCTACAATGAGCAGTTCTTC. The J gene is TRBJ2-1, the V gene TRBV7-2; 7 nucleotides agree with TRBD2. The CDR3 contains 16 residues. CDR1 is SGHTA, CDR2 FQGNSA, per germline. Trimming removed 1 base from V and 1 base from J; junction bases left unmatched: 4.

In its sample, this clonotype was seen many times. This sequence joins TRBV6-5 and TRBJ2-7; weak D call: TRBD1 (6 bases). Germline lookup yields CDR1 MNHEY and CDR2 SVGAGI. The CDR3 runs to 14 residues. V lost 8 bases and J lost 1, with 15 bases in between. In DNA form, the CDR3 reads TGTGCCAGCGGAACCAGACAGGCTTCCTACGAGCAGTACTTC. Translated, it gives CASGTRQASYEQYF.

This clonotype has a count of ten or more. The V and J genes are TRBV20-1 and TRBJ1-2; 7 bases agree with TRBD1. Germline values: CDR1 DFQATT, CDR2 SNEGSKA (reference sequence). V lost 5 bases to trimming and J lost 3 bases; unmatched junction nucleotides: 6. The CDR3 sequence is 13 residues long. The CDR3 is CSAETGTYYGYTF. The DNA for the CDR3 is TGCAGTGCTGAGACAGGGACTTACTATGGCTACACCTTC.

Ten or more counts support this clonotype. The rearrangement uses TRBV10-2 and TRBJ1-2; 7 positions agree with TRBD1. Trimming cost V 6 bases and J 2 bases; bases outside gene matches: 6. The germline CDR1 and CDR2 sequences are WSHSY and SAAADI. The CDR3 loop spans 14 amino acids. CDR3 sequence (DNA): TGCGCCAGCAGCAATCTACAGGGGAACTATGGCTACACCTTC. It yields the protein CASSNLQGNYGYTF.